This TCR beta chain was captured by sequencing in a study of beta chain features in type 1 diabetes. This clone has just a few counts. TCRB transcripts that were expressed got sequenced, as all of the isolated RNA had been reverse transcribed. Assay: immunoSEQ multiplex PCR; the TCRdb copy retains only in-frame clones and omits some. The sample consists of some 400,000 clones, about 14% of them appearing once. The specimen sequenced was naive CD4+ T cells from blood. The source of this sequence is a woman younger than 30 in good health.

The CDR3 region is CAWSTFSYNEQFF. The CDR3 DNA is TGTGCCTGGAGTACATTCTCCTACAATGAGCAGTTCTTC. The chain combines TRBV30 with TRBJ2-1; D ambiguous. CDR3 length: 13 amino acids. V dropped 2 bases and J dropped 0 bases, with 5 bases sitting between them. In germline, CDR1 is GTSNPN, CDR2 SVGIG (reference sequence).